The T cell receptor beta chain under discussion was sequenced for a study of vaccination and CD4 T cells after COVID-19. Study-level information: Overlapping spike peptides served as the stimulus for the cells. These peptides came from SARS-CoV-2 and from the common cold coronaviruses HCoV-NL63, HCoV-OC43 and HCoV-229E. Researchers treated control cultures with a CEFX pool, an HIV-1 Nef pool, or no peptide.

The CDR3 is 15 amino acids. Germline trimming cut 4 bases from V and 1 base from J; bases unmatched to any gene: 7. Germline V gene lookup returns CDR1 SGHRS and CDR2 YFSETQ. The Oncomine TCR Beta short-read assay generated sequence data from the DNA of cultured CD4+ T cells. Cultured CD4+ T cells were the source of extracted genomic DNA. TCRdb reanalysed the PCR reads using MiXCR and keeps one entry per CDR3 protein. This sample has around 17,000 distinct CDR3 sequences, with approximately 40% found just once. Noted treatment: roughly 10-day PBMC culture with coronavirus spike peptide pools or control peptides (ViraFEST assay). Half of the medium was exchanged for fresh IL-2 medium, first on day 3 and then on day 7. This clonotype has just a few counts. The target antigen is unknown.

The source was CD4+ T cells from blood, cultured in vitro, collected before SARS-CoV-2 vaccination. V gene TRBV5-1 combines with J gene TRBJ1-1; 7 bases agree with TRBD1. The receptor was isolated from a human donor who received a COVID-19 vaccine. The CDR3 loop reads CASSIRTGGNTEAFF. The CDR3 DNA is TGCGCCAGCAGCATACGGACAGGAGGGAACACTGAAGCTTTCTTT.